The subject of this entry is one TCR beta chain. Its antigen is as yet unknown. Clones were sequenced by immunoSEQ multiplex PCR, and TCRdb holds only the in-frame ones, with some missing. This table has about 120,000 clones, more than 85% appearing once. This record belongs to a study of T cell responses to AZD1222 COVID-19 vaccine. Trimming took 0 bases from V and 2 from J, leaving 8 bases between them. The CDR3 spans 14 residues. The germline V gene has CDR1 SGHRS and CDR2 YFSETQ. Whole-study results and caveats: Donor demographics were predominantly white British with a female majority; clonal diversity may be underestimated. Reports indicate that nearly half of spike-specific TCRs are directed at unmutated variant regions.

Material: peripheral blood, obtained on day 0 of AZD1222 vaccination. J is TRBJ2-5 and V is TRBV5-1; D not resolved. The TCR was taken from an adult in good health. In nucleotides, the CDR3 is TGCGCCAGCAGCTTGGTAGGGAAACAAGAGACCCAGTACTTC. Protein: CASSLVGKQETQYF.